This note documents a single T cell receptor beta chain sequence. Its antigen remains unidentified. Within one base of it there is no much larger clone, and no base qualities were kept. The data were produced on an Illumina NovaSeq 6000. Using 5'RACE with constant-segment primers, TCRalpha and TCRbeta cDNA libraries were constructed, with sample barcodes and unique molecular identifiers added in the process. Trizol reagent was used to extract RNA from every sample. Library amplification was performed in two PCR steps, and a second sample barcode and Illumina TruSeq adapters were introduced in the second step. Sequencing of the libraries was done on an Illumina NovaSeq, producing 2 x 150 bp paired-end reads. The authors processed their data as follows. Demultiplexing of reads and collapsing into UMI-guided consensus sequences were performed with migec v1.2.7. With mixcr v2.1.11, UMI consensuses were aligned to TRA and TRB V and J templates and assembled into clonotypes. A clonotype was counted as expanded or contracted only when both edgeR and NoisET called the clonotype significant, with the noise models trained on biological replicates. edgeR calls used a false discovery rate-adjusted p below 0.01 and a log2 fold-change threshold of 1. PCA with hierarchical clustering of max-normalized trajectories of the 1000 most abundant clonotypes was used as exploratory dynamics analysis. Each responding clone was given a CD4 or CD8 phenotype based on the CD4+ and CD8+ repertoires, which had been sequenced separately. TCRdb handled the public reads itself, with Q25 trimming in fastp and clone calling in MiXCR, and kept productive beta chains. Each entry is one CDR3 protein sequence, shown with its most common DNA and genes. What appears here as the V and J calls and clone size reflects TCRdb's work, not the paper's. This sample has more than 75,000 distinct CDR3 sequences in its table, and more than 11% of those were observed once. The top ten clonotypes cover 25% to 35% of the sample.

Cut back by 7 bases and 8 bases, the V and J ends lie 18 bases apart. Per the germline V gene, SQVTM is the CDR1 and ANQGSEA is the CDR2. The CDR3 has 13 amino acids, counting the end cysteine and phenylalanine. Kept here is only the CDR3 DNA, which spans 39 bases and is read in frame from base 1. PBMCs were isolated by Ficoll-Paque density gradient centrifugation. The data stem from a study of T-cell memory formation after mild COVID-19 (dated by TCRdb to the early 2020s). About the investigation overall: Most TCR sequence clusters were specific to one of the two donors. In a couple of donors, T-cell clones that expanded and contracted after mild COVID-19 were followed by sequencing TCRalpha and TCRbeta repertoires longitudinally. Two young, previously healthy adult volunteers, one female and one male, were included in the cohort.

General findings and caveats noted by the study authors: Whether the second-wave clones peaking on day 37 were SARS-CoV-2 specific was not confirmed. The detection of some responding clones in pre-infection memory suggests that pre-existing cross-reactive memory T cells joined the SARS-CoV-2 response. Clones that contracted from day 15 to 85 showed balanced CD4/CD8 phenotypes, whereas a second wave of clones that expanded from day 15 to 37 leaned towards CD4+. Only a couple of mild cases were covered by the study, and larger cohorts that include severe cases with pre-infection samples were considered necessary. Contracting CD4+ clones were located mainly in the CM and EM memory subsets, whereas CD8+ clones were found to be enriched in EMRA.

The V gene is TRBV29-1 and the J gene is TRBJ2-1; TRBD2 might be the D gene, on 6 matching bases. The source material was PBMCs or a T cell subset sorted from them (not recorded which). The TCR was taken from an adult woman who had mild COVID-19 (a few samples of this study predate the infection). The sample titles of this study are shuffled in the database, so cell type and time point are left out; the donor was told from shared clones. The sequenced DNA: TGCAGCGCGCTAGGTGGGGGGAAGGATGAGCAGTTCTTC. This yields the protein CSALGGGKDEQFF.